This T cell receptor beta chain was sequenced for a study of T cells in Graves' hyperthyroidism and ophthalmopathy. Study results and caveats: Appearing also in blood were most of the thyroid clonotypes expanded above 0.001.

This clonotype was observed many times. The target antigen is unknown. At one of its ends the junction is not consistent with the germline gene, which may arise from a read error. Each patient was aged 18 to 65 and had newly diagnosed hyperthyroidism of under 2 months' duration. Uncontrolled infection, other autoimmune disease, pregnancy or lactation disqualified patients from enrolment. More than 9.5 ml fresh peripheral blood yielded the PBMCs. Amplification of TCR beta CDR3 regions was performed using RNA transcripts as template. HTBI primers were the set used in a first-round RT-PCR of the TCR CDR3. TCRdb fed the multiplex PCR reads into MiXCR, producing one record per CDR3 protein. The sample includes over 700,000 distinct CDR3 sequences, roughly a third of them seen just once. CDR1 and CDR2 (germline): SQVTM, ANQGSEA. CDR3 length equals 12 residues.

The chain has TRBV29-1 and TRBJ2-7; a weak D match, TRBD2 (6 bases). Input material: blood. The receptor's source is a middle-aged woman with Graves' hyperthyroidism. This CDR3 reads CSVVRDSHEQYF. In nucleotides, the CDR3 is TGCAGCGTTGTACGGGACTCCCACGAGCAGTACTTC.